This note documents a single T cell receptor beta chain sequence. No antigen is known for it. Germline CDR1 reads MNHEY; CDR2 reads SMNVEV (reference sequence). Trimming stripped 1 base from V and 4 bases from J, with 11 bases between. The CDR3 runs 15 residues. The PCR ran on 60 Vbeta and 13 Jbeta primers. Assay used: immunoSEQ multiplex PCR; TCRdb lists only in-frame clones, some missing. The sample data list 35,000 or so clones. The sample originates from a study of cytomegalovirus exposure and HLA in healthy donors. Study-wide results and caveats: Indistinguishable V segments such as TRBV6-2 and TRBV6-3 were excluded.

The sequencing sample was made of PBMCs. This chain uses TRBV27 with TRBJ2-1; D may be TRBD2 (6 bases). This clonotype was sampled from a man aged 40-55 years in good health and CMV-seropositive. CDR3: CASSLFGSTYNEQFF. The CDR3 nucleotides are TGTGCCAGCAGTTTATTCGGGAGTACTTACAATGAGCAGTTCTTC.